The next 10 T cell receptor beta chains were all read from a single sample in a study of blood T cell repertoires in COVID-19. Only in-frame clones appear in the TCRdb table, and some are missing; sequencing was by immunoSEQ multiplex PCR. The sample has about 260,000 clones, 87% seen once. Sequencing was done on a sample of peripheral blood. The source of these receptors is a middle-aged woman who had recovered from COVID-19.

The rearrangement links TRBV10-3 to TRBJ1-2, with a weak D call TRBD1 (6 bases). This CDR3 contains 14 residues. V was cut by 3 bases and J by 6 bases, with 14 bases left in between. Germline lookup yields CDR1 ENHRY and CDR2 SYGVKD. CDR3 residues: CAISEAGTRDGYTF. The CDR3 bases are TGTGCCATCAGTGAAGCTGGGACAAGGGATGGCTACACCTTC.

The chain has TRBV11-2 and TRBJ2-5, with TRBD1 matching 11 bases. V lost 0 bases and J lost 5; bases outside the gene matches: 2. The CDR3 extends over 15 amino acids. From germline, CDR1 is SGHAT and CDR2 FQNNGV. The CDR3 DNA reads TGTGCCAGCAGCTTAGAGGGACAGGGGGGGGAGACCCAGTACTTC. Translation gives CASSLEGQGGETQYF.

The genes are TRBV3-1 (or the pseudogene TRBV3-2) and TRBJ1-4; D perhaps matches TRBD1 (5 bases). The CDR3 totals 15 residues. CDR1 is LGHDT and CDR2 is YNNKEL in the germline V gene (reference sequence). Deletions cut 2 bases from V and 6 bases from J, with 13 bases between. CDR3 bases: TGTGCCAGCAGCCAACGCGGGACGAAGGATGAAAAACTGTTTTTT. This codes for CASSQRGTKDEKLFF.

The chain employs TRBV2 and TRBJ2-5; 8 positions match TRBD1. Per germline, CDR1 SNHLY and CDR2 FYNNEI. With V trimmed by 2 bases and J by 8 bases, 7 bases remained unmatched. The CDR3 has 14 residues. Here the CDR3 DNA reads TGTGCCAGCAGTGAACAGGGGGCAGGAGAAACCCAGTACTTC. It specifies CASSEQGAGETQYF.

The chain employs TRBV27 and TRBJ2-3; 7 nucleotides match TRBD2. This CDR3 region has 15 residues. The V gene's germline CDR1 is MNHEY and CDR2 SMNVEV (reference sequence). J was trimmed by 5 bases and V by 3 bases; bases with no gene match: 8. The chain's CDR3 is CASSLGAGSIDTQYF. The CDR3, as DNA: TGTGCCAGCAGTTTGGGAGCGGGGTCCATAGATACGCAGTATTTT.

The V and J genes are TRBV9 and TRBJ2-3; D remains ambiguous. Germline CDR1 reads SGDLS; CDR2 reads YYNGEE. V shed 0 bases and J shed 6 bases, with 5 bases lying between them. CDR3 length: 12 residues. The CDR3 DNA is TGTGCCAGCAGCGTAGCGGAGGATACGCAGTATTTT. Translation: CASSVAEDTQYF.

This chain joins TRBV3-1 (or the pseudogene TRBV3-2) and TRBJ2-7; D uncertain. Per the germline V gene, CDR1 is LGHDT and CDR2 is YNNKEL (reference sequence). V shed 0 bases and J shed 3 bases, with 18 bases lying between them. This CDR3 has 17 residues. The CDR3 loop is CASSQDWPGYAFYEQYF. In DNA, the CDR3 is TGTGCCAGCAGCCAAGATTGGCCAGGCTACGCATTCTACGAGCAGTACTTC.

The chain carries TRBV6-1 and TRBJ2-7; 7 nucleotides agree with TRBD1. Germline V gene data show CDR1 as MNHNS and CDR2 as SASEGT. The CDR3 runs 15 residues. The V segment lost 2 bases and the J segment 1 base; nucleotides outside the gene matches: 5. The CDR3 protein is CASSEKTGRSYEQYF. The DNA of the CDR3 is TGTGCCAGCAGTGAAAAGACAGGGCGGTCCTACGAGCAGTACTTC.

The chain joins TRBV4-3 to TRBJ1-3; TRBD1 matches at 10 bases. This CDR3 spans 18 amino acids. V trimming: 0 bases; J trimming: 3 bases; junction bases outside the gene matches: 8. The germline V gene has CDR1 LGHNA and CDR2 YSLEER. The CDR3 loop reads CASSQDPVTGGFGNTIYF. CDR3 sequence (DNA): TGCGCCAGCAGCCAAGATCCGGTGACAGGGGGCTTTGGAAACACCATATATTTT.

CDR3 in amino acids: CASSPGTIDDEQYF. The CDR3 nucleotides read TGTGCCAGCAGCCCAGGGACTATCGACGACGAGCAGTACTTC. This sequence joins TRBV7-7 and TRBJ2-7; 7 bases line up with TRBD2. In germline, CDR1 is SSHAT, CDR2 FNYEAQ (reference sequence). The CDR3 contains 14 residues. Germline trimming cut 5 bases from V and 5 bases from J; bases unmatched to any gene: 9.